What follows is one T cell receptor (beta chain) and its context. The data derive from a study of blood T cell repertoires in COVID-19. Turning to the study itself: PBMCs, B-cell-depleted T cells, or T cells provided the cDNA or gDNA that made up the material.

Per the authors' pipeline: The assay estimated nucleated cells by amplifying reference gene primers. TCRdb's copy holds only in-frame clones and misses some; the assay was immunoSEQ multiplex PCR. Clone size and the V and J calls come from that table; the DNA yielded D and trimming. Of 300,000 to 350,000 clones listed, 87% are singletons. V lost 7 bases to trimming and J lost 0 bases, with 15 bases between them. The CDR3 extends over 15 amino acids. Looked up from germline, CDR1 is MNHEY and CDR2 is SVGAGI. This sequence joins TRBV6-5 and TRBJ1-1, with no clear D. The receptor was derived from a man aged 18 to 35 with active or convalescent COVID-19. The sequenced material came from peripheral blood. CDR3 region: CASIKTPTMNTEAFF. Written as DNA, the CDR3 is TGTGCCAGCATAAAGACTCCTACAATGAACACTGAAGCTTTCTTT.